A single sample is the source of the 9 T cell receptor beta chains below, sequenced in a study of blood T cell repertoires in COVID-19. Sequencing was performed with immunoSEQ multiplex PCR; in TCRdb, only in-frame clones are kept and a portion is missing. The sample yields fewer than 250,000 clones, approximately 84% seen once. The material sequenced was peripheral blood. These receptors originate from a woman in her seventies with active or convalescent COVID-19.

The chain couples TRBV9 to TRBJ1-2, with a tentative D call TRBD1 (5 bases). Germline V gene lookup returns CDR1 SGDLS and CDR2 YYNGEE. V lost 2 bases to trimming and J lost 6 bases, with 17 bases between them. The CDR3 is 15 amino acids. CDR3 sequence reads: CASSVIGAGMDGYTF. CDR3 nucleotide sequence: TGTGCCAGCAGCGTTATCGGCGCAGGGATGGATGGCTACACCTTC.

The V gene is TRBV5-1, the J gene TRBJ1-2; unclear D gene. In germline, CDR1 is SGHRS, CDR2 YFSETQ. This CDR3 contains 14 residues. V was pared by 1 base and J by 7 bases, with 14 bases between. The CDR3 DNA reads as TGCGCCAGCAGCTTGTTAGAGGGAGTGGGTGGCTACACCTTC. This sequence encodes CASSLLEGVGGYTF.

The chain joins TRBV28 to TRBJ2-3; TRBD2 agrees at 7 bases. The trim removed 4 bases at V and 5 bases at J, leaving 6 bases unmatched. Germline-derived CDR1 and CDR2 are MDHEN and SYDVKM. CDR3 size: 14 residues. CDR3 amino acids: CASSSGGNEDTQYF. The CDR3 nucleotides are TGTGCCAGCAGTTCCGGGGGGAACGAAGATACGCAGTATTTT.

Details on this clone: The identical CDR3 is also encoded by other nucleotide sequences in the sample. The V call is TRBV6-5, the J call TRBJ1-6, with D perhaps TRBD1 (5 bases). Germline CDR1 and CDR2: MNHEY and SVGAGI. The CDR3 sequence is 14 residues long. Trimming cost V 0 bases and J 7 bases, with 7 bases left between them. The CDR3 DNA reads as TGTGCCAGCAGTTACTCGGGGGGGAATTCACCCCTCCACTTT. Translated, it gives CASSYSGGNSPLHF.

The V call is TRBV4-2, the J call TRBJ2-3, with 8 bases matching TRBD2. The germline CDR1 and CDR2 sequences are LGHNA and YNFKEQ. This CDR3 contains 15 residues. Germline trimming cut 5 bases from V and 4 bases from J; bases unmatched to any gene: 8. This CDR3 is CASSGRLAMADTQYF. CDR3 nucleotide sequence: TGTGCCAGCAGCGGGCGACTAGCGATGGCAGATACGCAGTATTTT.

V is TRBV14 and J is TRBJ2-7; 7 nucleotides line up with TRBD1. Germline loops: CDR1 SGHDN, CDR2 FVKESK. V was clipped by 4 bases and J by 7 bases; unmatched bases: 19. The CDR3 sequence is 17 residues long. The CDR3: CASSRIPARGRPGEQYF. The CDR3 DNA reads as TGTGCCAGCAGCCGAATTCCAGCGAGGGGGCGCCCCGGGGAGCAGTACTTC.

The CDR3 loop reads CASTPSGTQNQPQHF. CDR3 DNA: TGTGCCAGTACCCCCTCCGGGACACAAAATCAGCCCCAGCATTTT. This chain connects TRBV19 to TRBJ1-5; maybe TRBD1 (6 bases). The CDR3 sequence is 15 residues long. V lost 7 bases to trimming and J lost 4 bases, with 17 bases between them. CDR1 and CDR2 from the germline V gene are LNHDA and SQIVND (reference sequence).

The chain uses TRBV7-8 and TRBJ2-1; TRBD2 matches 13 bases. The J segment lost 8 bases and the V segment lost 5 bases, leaving 9 bases of the junction unmatched. CDR1 and CDR2 (germline): SGHVS, FQNEAQ. The CDR3 length is 16 residues. The CDR3 sequence is CASSLLTSGRADEQFF. The CDR3 region has the DNA TGTGCCAGCAGCCTCCTAACTAGCGGGAGGGCGGATGAGCAGTTCTTC.

There are a few counts of this clone. V and J are TRBV28 and TRBJ2-2; 7 nucleotides line up with TRBD1. The trim removed 2 bases at V and 6 bases at J, leaving 6 bases unmatched. CDR3 size: 15 residues. CDR1 is MDHEN and CDR2 is SYDVKM in the germline V gene. The CDR3 sequence: CASSLIRRGSGELFF. The CDR3 bases are TGTGCCAGCAGTTTAATCCGCAGGGGGTCCGGGGAGCTGTTTTTT.